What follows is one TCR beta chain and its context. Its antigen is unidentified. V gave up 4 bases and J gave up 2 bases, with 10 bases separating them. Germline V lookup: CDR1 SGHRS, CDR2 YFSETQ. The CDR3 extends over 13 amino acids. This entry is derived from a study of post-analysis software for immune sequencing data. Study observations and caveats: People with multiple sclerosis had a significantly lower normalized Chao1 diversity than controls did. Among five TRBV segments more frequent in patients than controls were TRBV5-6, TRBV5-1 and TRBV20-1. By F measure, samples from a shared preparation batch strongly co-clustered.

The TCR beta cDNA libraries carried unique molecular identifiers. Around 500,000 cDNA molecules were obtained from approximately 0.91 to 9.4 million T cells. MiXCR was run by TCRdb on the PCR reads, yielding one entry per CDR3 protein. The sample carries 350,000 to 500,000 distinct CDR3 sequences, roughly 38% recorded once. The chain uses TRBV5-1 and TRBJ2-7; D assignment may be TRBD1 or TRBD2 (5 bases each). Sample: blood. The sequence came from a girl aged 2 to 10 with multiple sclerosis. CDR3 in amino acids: CASSQGETYEQYF. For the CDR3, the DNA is TGCGCCAGCAGCCAGGGAGAGACCTACGAGCAGTACTTC.